What follows are 10 T cell receptor beta chains derived from one specimen sequenced in a study of T-cell memory formation after mild COVID-19. TCRdb re-derived calls from the 5' RACE reads in MiXCR, one entry per CDR3 protein. Of under 450,000 distinct CDR3 sequences in the sample, more than 20% were seen once. What was sequenced was PBMCs or a T cell subset sorted from them (not recorded which). All receptors come from an adult woman who had mild COVID-19 (a few samples of this study predate the infection). Cell type and time point are not known.

This clonotype was found a few times. The CDR3 DNA follows: TGTGCCAGCAGCTTAGCAGACGGTGAGCAGTTCTTC. Amino acid sequence: CASSLADGEQFF. The V and J genes are TRBV7-9 and TRBJ2-1; D unresolved. Germline V lookup: CDR1 SEHNR, CDR2 FQNEAQ (reference sequence). CDR3 size: 12 residues. The germline V and J ends were trimmed by 0 bases and 9 bases, with 6 bases remaining between them.

The chain combines TRBV11-3 with TRBJ2-7; D is undetermined. The CDR3 has 14 amino acids. Germline assignment: CDR1 SGHNT and CDR2 YENEEA. Trimming cost V 5 bases and J 4 bases, with 15 bases left between them. The CDR3 here is CASSLYEEPYEQYF. Here the CDR3 DNA reads TGTGCCAGCAGCCTCTATGAGGAGCCTTACGAGCAGTACTTC. The whole variable domain, filled in from reference TRBV11-3 and TRBJ2-7, reads EAGVVQSPRYKIIEKKQPVAFWCNPISGHNTLYWYLQNLGQGPELLIRYENEEAVDDSQLPKDRFSAERLKGVDSTLKIQPAELGDSAVYLCASSLYEEPYEQYFGPGTRLTVT.

This clonotype was recorded a few times. The chain recombines TRBV11-2 with TRBJ2-3; tentative D call: TRBD1 (5 bases). Per germline, CDR1 SGHAT and CDR2 FQNNGV. The CDR3 extends over 18 amino acids. The germline V and J ends were trimmed by 1 base and 1 base, with 18 bases remaining between them. CDR3 sequence: CASSLGTQVAIRTDTQYF. The CDR3 coding sequence is TGTGCCAGCAGCTTAGGAACACAGGTCGCGATTCGCACAGATACGCAGTATTTT.

The chain uses TRBV24-1 and TRBJ2-3; D remains ambiguous. V lost 4 bases and J lost 2, with 9 bases in between. In germline, CDR1 is KGHDR, CDR2 SFDVKD. The length of the CDR3 is 14 residues. The CDR3 DNA reads as TGTGCCACCAGTGACCGGGTCCCCACAGATACGCAGTATTTT. This codes for CATSDRVPTDTQYF.

This chain links TRBV6-5 with TRBJ2-3; the D gene is possibly TRBD1 (5 bases). Germline V gene sequence: CDR1 MNHEY, CDR2 SVGAGI. V lost 0 bases and J 2 bases, leaving 12 bases between the germline ends. The CDR3 totals 16 residues. CDR3 loop: CASSYSGLSITDTQYF. The CDR3 DNA follows: TGTGCCAGCAGTTACTCGGGGCTCTCTATCACAGATACGCAGTATTTT.

This clonotype has more than one count but fewer than ten. The chain joins TRBV6-5 to TRBJ2-2; the D gene is possibly TRBD2 (6 bases). The CDR3 contains 16 residues. Per the germline V gene, CDR1 is MNHEY and CDR2 is SVGAGI. V was cut by 6 bases and J by 4 bases, with 18 bases left in between. CDR3 sequence reads: CASSLTGTLSTGELFF. DNA for the CDR3: TGTGCCAGCAGCCTCACCGGGACTTTGTCCACCGGGGAGCTGTTTTTT.

This clonotype appeared a few times. The rearrangement joins TRBV7-9 to TRBJ1-3; no clear D. The V end lost 1 base, the J end lost 0 bases, and 4 bases lay between the germline ends. From germline, CDR1 is SEHNR and CDR2 FQNEAQ (reference sequence). This CDR3 has 14 amino acids. CDR3 loop: CASSLEASGNTIYF. CDR3 in DNA: TGTGCCAGCAGCTTAGAGGCCTCTGGAAACACCATATATTTT.

This rearrangement joins TRBV6-6 to TRBJ1-1; D gene unclear. Germline V gives CDR1 MNHNY, CDR2 SVGAGI (reference sequence). Trimming removed 7 bases from V and 2 bases from J, with 8 bases in between. This CDR3 region has 12 residues. The CDR3 sequence is CASNEGNTEAFF. DNA of the CDR3: TGTGCCAGCAATGAGGGTAACACTGAAGCTTTCTTT.

The gene calls are TRBV20-1 and TRBJ2-1; 7 bases match TRBD2. The CDR3 runs to 15 residues. Germline CDR1 DFQATT, CDR2 SNEGSKA (reference sequence). V shed 3 bases, J shed 1 base, and the junction held 6 bases outside the gene matches. In nucleotides, the CDR3 is TGCAGTGCTAGGGGACTACCCCTATCCTACAATGAGCAGTTCTTC. Translating it yields CSARGLPLSYNEQFF.

This clonotype was counted only a few times. The V gene is TRBV5-5, the J gene TRBJ2-7; 10 bases fit TRBD2. The CDR3 loop spans 14 amino acids. The ends lost 4 bases at V and 7 bases at J; junction bases unmatched: 8. Germline V gene sequence: CDR1 SGHKS, CDR2 YYEKEE (reference sequence). The CDR3 DNA sequence: TGTGCCAGCAGCCCGGAGAGCGGGAGGGAGGAGCAGTACTTC. This encodes CASSPESGREEQYF.